Listed below are T cell receptor beta chains from one sample, sequenced in a study of blood T cell repertoires in COVID-19. Using immunoSEQ multiplex PCR, the repertoire was profiled, and TCRdb retains in-frame clones only, with some absent. In the table there are 100,000 to 150,000 clones, about 80% of which are singletons. Material for sequencing was peripheral blood. These receptors were obtained from a woman aged 60-70 years with acute or convalescent COVID-19. The CDR3 runs from the conserved cysteine through the conserved F or W. The D gene is left open where the match is weak. Part of the rows lack a size; the others show once, few, many or a class for expanded clones.

d_gene	v_gene	j_gene	abundance	CDR3aa	CDR3nt
.	TRBV10-3	TRBJ1-5	once	CAISESQPNQPQHF	TGTGCCATCAGTGAGTCACAGCCGAATCAGCCCCAGCATTTT
.	TRBV19	TRBJ1-1	.	CASSISRNTEAFF	TGTGCCAGTAGTATATCCAGGAACACTGAAGCTTTCTTT
.	TRBV5-6	TRBJ1-6	once	CASSRRQDNNSPLHF	TGTGCCAGCAGCCGAAGACAGGACAATAATTCACCCCTCCACTTT
.	TRBV5-5	TRBJ1-6	once	CASSPDRWTYNSPLHF	TGTGCCAGCAGCCCTGACAGGTGGACCTATAATTCACCCCTCCACTTT
TRBD2	TRBV5-1	TRBJ2-1	.	CASSLVGTSGNEQFF	TGCGCCAGCAGCTTGGTTGGGACTAGCGGCAATGAGCAGTTCTTC
.	TRBV5-4	TRBJ1-2	.	CASSLGQIYGYTF	TGTGCCAGCAGCCTAGGACAGATTTATGGCTACACCTTC
.	TRBV6-5	TRBJ1-6	.	CASSYSGGRGSPLHF	TGTGCCAGCAGTTACTCGGGGGGAAGGGGATCACCCCTCCACTTT
.	TRBV9	TRBJ1-2	.	CASSVSGEYSFYGYTF	TGTGCCAGCAGCGTATCGGGAGAATATAGCTTCTATGGCTACACCTTC
.	TRBV5-6	TRBJ1-5	.	CASSLWAGDETNQPQHF	TGTGCCAGCAGCTTGTGGGCAGGGGATGAGACCAATCAGCCCCAGCATTTT
TRBD2	TRBV2	TRBJ2-3	.	CASGEGTATDTQYF	TGTGCCAGTGGGGAGGGGACCGCCACAGATACGCAGTATTTT
.	TRBV7-3	TRBJ2-5	.	CASSAINGGRETQYF	TGTGCCAGCAGCGCCATAAACGGGGGACGAGAGACCCAGTACTTC
.	TRBV19	TRBJ1-6	.	CASKPAGAGRNSPLHF	TGTGCCAGTAAACCCGCGGGTGCGGGGAGGAATTCACCCCTCCACTTT
TRBD1	TRBV19	TRBJ1-6	once	CASSIEGAGSPLHF	TGTGCCAGTAGTATCGAGGGGGCAGGGTCACCCCTCCACTTT
TRBD1	TRBV19	TRBJ1-5	.	CASCGQGIQPQHF	TGTGCCAGTTGCGGACAGGGGATCCAGCCCCAGCATTTT
.	TRBV30	TRBJ1-2	.	CACPSRANYGYTF	TGTGCCTGCCCTTCGAGGGCTAACTATGGCTACACCTTC
TRBD1	TRBV5-1	TRBJ2-7	.	CASSWGGTGSYEQYF	TGCGCCAGCAGCTGGGGCGGGACAGGATCCTACGAGCAGTACTTC
.	TRBV5-6	TRBJ1-5	.	CASSHNRNNQPQHF	TGTGCCAGCAGCCACAACAGAAACAATCAGCCCCAGCATTTT
TRBD2	TRBV15	TRBJ2-2	few	CATSRDVGGSNTGELFF	TGTGCCACCAGCAGAGATGTGGGGGGGTCGAACACCGGGGAGCTGTTTTTT
.	TRBV6-5	TRBJ2-3	.	CASKEEGTDTQYF	TGTGCCAGCAAAGAGGAGGGCACAGATACGCAGTATTTT
.	TRBV18	TRBJ1-3	.	CASSPWTDSGNTIYF	TGTGCCAGCTCACCCTGGACAGACTCTGGAAACACCATATATTTT
TRBD1	TRBV30	TRBJ1-2	.	CACATGGNYGYTF	TGTGCCTGCGCGACAGGGGGCAACTATGGCTACACCTTC
.	TRBV12-3/TRBV12-4	TRBJ1-1	.	CASRQGPEAFF	TGTGCCAGCAGGCAGGGGCCTGAAGCTTTCTTT
.	TRBV2	TRBJ1-2	few	CASRSGGYGYTF	TGTGCCAGCAGGTCTGGAGGATATGGCTACACCTTC
.	TRBV19	TRBJ2-3	.	CASTPAGVSDTQYF	TGTGCCAGTACCCCCGCCGGGGTCTCAGATACGCAGTATTTT
.	TRBV19	TRBJ1-1	.	CASSILGEPEAFF	TGTGCCAGTAGTATTCTCGGGGAGCCTGAAGCTTTCTTT
TRBD2	TRBV5-1	TRBJ2-1	.	CASRSLADSYNEQFF	TGCGCCAGCAGAAGTCTAGCGGACTCCTACAATGAGCAGTTCTTC
.	TRBV5-1	TRBJ1-1	.	CASSGQTNTEAFF	TGCGCCAGCAGTGGACAAACGAACACTGAAGCTTTCTTT
.	TRBV4-1	TRBJ2-1	.	CASSQDWSSSSYNEQFF	TGCGCCAGCAGCCAAGATTGGTCCTCCAGCTCCTACAATGAGCAGTTCTTC
TRBD1	TRBV29-1	TRBJ1-2	.	CSDSTGGSFGYTF	TGCAGCGATTCAACAGGGGGCTCTTTTGGCTACACCTTC
TRBD1	TRBV19	TRBJ2-4	.	CASSLRTGVEAKNIQYF	TGTGCCAGTAGTCTTCGGACAGGGGTGGAGGCCAAAAACATTCAGTACTTC
.	TRBV7-8	TRBJ1-4	once	CASSLGAGFNEKLFF	TGTGCCAGCAGCTTAGGGGCAGGGTTTAATGAAAAACTGTTTTTT
.	TRBV10-2	TRBJ1-1	.	CASRLSGLMNTEAFF	TGCGCCAGCAGACTATCGGGACTCATGAACACTGAAGCTTTCTTT
TRBD1	TRBV6-5	TRBJ1-2	.	CASIGQGDPHYGYTF	TGTGCCAGCATTGGTCAGGGGGACCCACACTATGGCTACACCTTC
.	TRBV27	TRBJ1-2	.	CASRAGVGNGYTF	TGTGCCAGCAGGGCAGGGGTAGGGAATGGCTACACCTTC
TRBD1	TRBV7-9	TRBJ1-5	.	CASSSGQGRFNQPQHF	TGTGCCAGCAGCTCGGGACAGGGAAGATTCAATCAGCCCCAGCATTTT
.	TRBV6-5	TRBJ1-1	.	CASSYSSRGHTEAFF	TGTGCCAGCAGTTACTCCTCCAGGGGCCATACTGAAGCTTTCTTT
.	TRBV7-9	TRBJ1-6	.	CASSPAGSSPLHF	TGTGCCAGCAGCCCCGCCGGGAGTTCACCCCTCCACTTT
.	TRBV11-2	TRBJ2-1	.	CASSPGHLLGGRNNEQFF	TGTGCCAGCAGCCCCGGTCACTTGCTCGGGGGGCGCAACAATGAGCAGTTCTTC
TRBD1	TRBV18	TRBJ1-1	.	CASSPLTGGLNTEAFF	TGTGCCAGCTCCCCACTGACAGGGGGATTAAACACTGAAGCTTTCTTT
TRBD2	TRBV3-1/TRBV3-2	TRBJ2-3	.	CASSQGLAGGTDTQYF	TGTGCCAGCAGCCAAGGACTAGCGGGGGGGACAGATACGCAGTATTTT
.	TRBV19	TRBJ1-1	.	CASSKVGRGATEAFF	TGTGCCAGTAGTAAGGTAGGCAGGGGAGCGACTGAAGCTTTCTTT
.	TRBV19	TRBJ1-5	.	CASQLRGRTDQPQHF	TGTGCCAGTCAACTAAGGGGACGGACAGATCAGCCCCAGCATTTT
TRBD2	TRBV30	TRBJ2-7	.	CAWMSGVFSYEQYF	TGTGCCTGGATGAGCGGGGTTTTCTCCTACGAGCAGTACTTC
.	TRBV6-5	TRBJ1-5	.	CASSYSTSQPQHF	TGTGCCAGCAGTTACTCAACAAGTCAGCCCCAGCATTTT
.	TRBV7-7	TRBJ2-5	.	CASSLGLGFQETQYF	TGTGCCAGCAGCTTGGGACTGGGCTTTCAAGAGACCCAGTACTTC
TRBD1	TRBV5-1	TRBJ1-2	.	CASTPTPYSGQGRVYF	TGCGCCAGCACCCCTACCCCGTACTCGGGACAGGGAAGGGTCTACTTC
.	TRBV3-1/TRBV3-2	TRBJ2-2	.	CASSQTGGAGELFF	TGTGCCAGCAGCCAAACAGGGGGGGCCGGGGAGCTGTTTTTT
.	TRBV2	TRBJ2-3	.	CASSVRQAPDTQYF	TGTGCCAGCAGTGTAAGGCAGGCCCCAGATACGCAGTATTTT
.	TRBV7-9	TRBJ1-1	.	CASSFPGGQRTEAFF	TGTGCCAGCAGCTTCCCGGGAGGTCAGCGCACTGAAGCTTTCTTT
.	TRBV2	TRBJ1-1	.	CASSESVREAFF	TGTGCCAGCAGTGAATCGGTCAGGGAAGCTTTCTTT
.	TRBV6-1	TRBJ1-2	once	CASSEGGGYGYTF	TGTGCCAGCAGTGAGGGGGGGGGCTATGGCTACACCTTC
TRBD1	TRBV10-2	TRBJ1-2	.	CASTPDRAGGYTF	TGCGCCAGCACCCCGGACAGGGCGGGTGGCTACACCTTC
.	TRBV28	TRBJ1-2	.	CASTEAGRGYGYTF	TGTGCCAGCACGGAAGCAGGGCGAGGCTATGGCTACACCTTC
.	TRBV4-2	TRBJ1-2	once	CASSQDIPPIANYGYTF	TGTGCCAGCAGCCAAGATATTCCCCCGATAGCTAACTATGGCTACACCTTC
TRBD1	TRBV19	TRBJ1-2	few	CASSFGTGFYGYTF	TGTGCCAGTAGCTTCGGGACAGGATTCTATGGCTACACCTTC
.	TRBV7-9	TRBJ1-2	.	CASSLGRGGSYGYTF	TGTGCCAGCAGCTTAGGGAGGGGAGGAAGCTATGGCTACACCTTC
TRBD1	TRBV27	TRBJ2-1	.	CASSLAGQGAYNEQFF	TGTGCCAGCAGTTTAGCGGGACAGGGGGCCTACAATGAGCAGTTCTTC
.	TRBV18	TRBJ1-2	once	CASSETGDSYGYTF	TGTGCCAGCTCAGAGACAGGTGACTCCTATGGCTACACCTTC